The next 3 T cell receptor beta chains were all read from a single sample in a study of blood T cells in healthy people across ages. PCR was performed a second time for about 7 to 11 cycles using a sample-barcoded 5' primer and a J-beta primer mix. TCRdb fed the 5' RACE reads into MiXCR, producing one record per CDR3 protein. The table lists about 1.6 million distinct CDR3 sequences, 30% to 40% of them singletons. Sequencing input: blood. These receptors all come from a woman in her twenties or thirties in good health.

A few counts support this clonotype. The DNA for the CDR3 is TGCGCCAGCAGCCAAGAAGTGACTAGCCGTTCGGAGCAGTTCTTC. It specifies CASSQEVTSRSEQFF. V usage is TRBV4-1 and J usage is TRBJ2-1; 7 positions match TRBD2. With 0 bases clipped from V and 10 bases from J, the junction kept 9 bases outside the gene matches. The CDR3 runs to 15 residues. CDR1 and CDR2 (germline): MGHRA, YSYEKL.

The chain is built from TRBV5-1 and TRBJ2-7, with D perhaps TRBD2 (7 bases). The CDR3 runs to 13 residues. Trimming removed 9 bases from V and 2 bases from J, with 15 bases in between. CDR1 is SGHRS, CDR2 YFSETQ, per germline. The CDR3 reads CATSGGAAYEQYF. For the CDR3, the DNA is TGCGCCACCAGTGGGGGGGCCGCCTACGAGCAGTACTTC.

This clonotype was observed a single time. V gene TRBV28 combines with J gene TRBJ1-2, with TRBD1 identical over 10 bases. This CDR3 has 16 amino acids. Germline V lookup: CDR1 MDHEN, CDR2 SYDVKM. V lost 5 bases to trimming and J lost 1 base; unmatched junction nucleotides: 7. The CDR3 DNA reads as TGTGCCAGCAGTCCGGACAGGGGGGTTCGTAACTATGGCTACACCTTC. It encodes CASSPDRGVRNYGYTF.